Below, 17 T cell receptor beta chains from the same sample are listed, as sequenced in a study of Tregs in tolerant kidney transplant recipients. The data were produced by immunoSEQ multiplex PCR, yet TCRdb's version contains in-frame clones alone and is incomplete. The sample gives roughly 99,000 clones, under 95% of which show up once; around 0.45% is in the top ten. The sample was CD4+ T cells from blood, taken before the transplant. The receptors here all came from a human donor who received a combined kidney and bone marrow transplant.

As to this clone: Other DNA sequences of this sample code for an identical CDR3. This rearrangement joins TRBV11-1 to TRBJ1-6; D is uncertain. Trimming removed 1 base from V and 7 bases from J, with 5 bases in between. CDR3 length: 13 residues. The germline CDR1 and CDR2 sequences are SGHAT and FQDESV (reference sequence). CDR3 sequence (DNA): TGTGCCAGCAGCTTAGTAGAAAATTCACCCCTCCACTTT. It translates to CASSLVENSPLHF.

The genes are TRBV29-1 and TRBJ2-1; the D is unclear. The CDR3 is made up of 10 amino acids. V dropped 3 bases and J dropped 13 bases, with 10 bases sitting between them. Germline values: CDR1 SQVTM, CDR2 ANQGSEA. CDR3 protein: CSVDSGVQFF. The CDR3 DNA reads as TGCAGCGTTGACTCGGGTGTCCAGTTCTTC.

The chain employs TRBV10-3 and TRBJ2-7; a weak D match, TRBD2 (6 bases). Trimming removed 10 bases from V and 1 base from J, with 20 bases in between. Per germline, CDR1 ENHRY and CDR2 SYGVKD. This CDR3 comprises 15 residues. CDR3 loop: CATLGGAGRSYEQYF. In nucleotides, the CDR3 is TGTGCCACCCTTGGCGGGGCGGGGAGATCCTACGAGCAGTACTTC.

The V call is TRBV9, the J call TRBJ2-6; tentative D call: TRBD2 (6 bases). The CDR3 is 18 residues long. V lost 4 bases, J lost 3 bases, and 20 bases lay in between. The V gene's germline CDR1 is SGDLS and CDR2 YYNGEE. The CDR3 protein is CASSPPQRASGGANVLTF. The DNA of the CDR3 is TGTGCCAGCAGCCCCCCTCAGCGGGCTTCTGGTGGGGCCAACGTCCTGACTTTC. The full variable domain, completed using reference TRBV9 and TRBJ2-6, is DSGVTQTPKHLITATGQRVTLRCSPRSGDLSVYWYQQSLDQGLQFLIQYYNGEERAKGNILERFSAQQFPDLHSELNLSSLELGDSALYFCASSPPQRASGGANVLTFGAGSRLTVL.

This rearrangement joins TRBV29-1 to TRBJ1-5; D unclear. Germline assignment: CDR1 SQVTM and CDR2 ANQGSEA. V lost 4 bases, J lost 0 bases, and 10 bases lay in between. This CDR3 region has 14 residues. CDR3 nucleotide sequence: TGCAGCGTTGCGGATAGAGGTAGCAATCAGCCCCAGCATTTT. Its translation: CSVADRGSNQPQHF.

The gene calls are TRBV18 and TRBJ1-1; D not certain. CDR3 length: 15 amino acids. The V end lost 3 bases, the J end lost 0 bases, and 11 bases lay between the germline ends. The germline gives CDR1 KGHSH, CDR2 LQKENI. The DNA of the CDR3 is TGTGCCAGCTCACCCCCGGGAACGGTGAACACTGAAGCTTTCTTT. Its translation: CASSPPGTVNTEAFF.

V gene TRBV5-4 combines with J gene TRBJ2-7; 9 nucleotides agree with TRBD1. The germline V gene has CDR1 SGHNT and CDR2 YYREEE (reference sequence). The CDR3 contains 14 residues. J lost 6 bases, V lost 0 bases, and 4 bases had no gene match. CDR3 sequence reads: CASSLEQGALEQYF. The CDR3 DNA is TGTGCCAGCAGCTTGGAACAGGGGGCCCTCGAGCAGTACTTC.

This clone was recorded once. The chain employs TRBV7-2 and TRBJ2-6; D is uncertain. The ends were cut back, 3 bases at V and 0 bases at J, with 6 bases in the middle. The CDR3 has 15 amino acids. In germline, CDR1 is SGHTA, CDR2 FQGNSA. CDR3 sequence (DNA): TGTGCCAGCAGCTTGTTAATCTCTGGGGCCAACGTCCTGACTTTC. Its protein product is CASSLLISGANVLTF.

The rearrangement joins TRBV5-1 to TRBJ1-2, with TRBD1 as a possible D gene (5 bases). V dropped 8 bases and J dropped 6 bases, with 17 bases sitting between them. The CDR3 contains 13 residues. Looked up from germline, CDR1 is SGHRS and CDR2 is YFSETQ. This chain's CDR3 is CASQGYQTDGYTF. CDR3 sequence (DNA): TGCGCCAGTCAGGGTTACCAAACGGATGGCTACACCTTC.

J is TRBJ2-1 and V is TRBV10-3; D is perhaps TRBD1 (7 bases). V was shortened by 3 bases and J by 5 bases, with 17 bases between the two germline ends. Germline V gene data show CDR1 as ENHRY and CDR2 as SYGVKD. The length of the CDR3 is 16 residues. DNA for the CDR3: TGTGCCATCAGTGAAATACAGGGGAGGCGCGACAATGAGCAGTTCTTC. Translated: CAISEIQGRRDNEQFF.

V usage is TRBV7-3 and J usage is TRBJ2-3; 12 positions match TRBD2. Germline V gene data show CDR1 as SGHTA and CDR2 as FQGTGA. The V gene end was trimmed by 1 base and the J gene end by 0 bases; junction bases not matched to a gene: 5. This CDR3 spans 18 amino acids. The CDR3 nucleotides are TGTGCCAGCAGCTTAAGCCAGACTAGCGGGGGAAGCACAGATACGCAGTATTTT. It encodes CASSLSQTSGGSTDTQYF.

The gene calls are TRBV29-1 and TRBJ2-5, with 7 bases lining up with TRBD1. This CDR3 region has 13 residues. V was pared by 5 bases and J by 4 bases, with 7 bases of the junction left unmatched. Germline V lookup: CDR1 SQVTM, CDR2 ANQGSEA. CDR3 nucleotides: TGCAGCGTTCTACTGGACAGGTTAGAGACCCAGTACTTC. It codes for CSVLLDRLETQYF.

J is TRBJ2-1 and V is TRBV7-9; TRBD2 matches 9 bases. Losses at the gene ends were 2 bases for V and 8 bases for J; bases not matched to a gene: 10. CDR3 length equals 16 residues. Germline CDR1 reads SEHNR; CDR2 reads FQNEAQ (reference sequence). CDR3 residues: CASSLQGGGAGDEQFF. CDR3 DNA sequence: TGTGCCAGCAGCTTACAAGGCGGGGGGGCCGGCGATGAGCAGTTCTTC. The variable domain in full, completed from reference TRBV7-9 and TRBJ2-1, reads DTGVSQNPRHKITKRGQNVTFRCDPISEHNRLYWYRQTLGQGPEFLTYFQNEAQLEKSRLLSDRFSAERPKGSFSTLEIQRTEQGDSAMYLCASSLQGGGAGDEQFFGPGTRLTVL.

The V gene is TRBV28, the J gene TRBJ1-3; 7 bases are shared with TRBD1. The CDR3 runs to 12 residues. Germline values: CDR1 MDHEN, CDR2 SYDVKM. With 6 bases clipped from V and 8 bases from J, the junction kept 4 bases outside the gene matches. CDR3: CASSRTGDTIYF. In DNA, the CDR3 is TGTGCCAGCAGCCGTACAGGGGACACCATATATTTT.

The chain joins TRBV23-1 to TRBJ2-1; 11 bases line up with TRBD2. TRBV23-1 is designated an ORF whose function remains uncertain. The CDR3 is 16 residues long. Losses at the gene ends were 4 bases for V and 6 bases for J; bases not matched to a gene: 8. The CDR3 protein is CASSRGLAGGFNEQFF. For the CDR3, the DNA is TGCGCCAGCAGTCGAGGGCTAGCGGGGGGTTTCAATGAGCAGTTCTTC.

This clone appeared once. The V and J genes are TRBV11-2 and TRBJ2-4; D not resolved. The CDR3 length is 13 residues. V was cut by 0 bases and J by 5 bases, with 5 bases left in between. Germline V gene sequence: CDR1 SGHAT, CDR2 FQNNGV. The CDR3 region has the DNA TGTGCCAGCAGCTTAGACTCTCAAAACATTCAGTACTTC. Encoded protein: CASSLDSQNIQYF.

This clone was observed a single time. The rearrangement joins TRBV19 to TRBJ2-2, with D possibly matching TRBD1 (7 bases). V lost 6 bases to trimming and J lost 5 bases, with 19 bases between them. Germline loops: CDR1 LNHDA, CDR2 SQIVND (reference sequence). This CDR3 spans 16 amino acids. The CDR3 loop reads CASSRQGGRKTGELFF. The CDR3 DNA reads as TGTGCCAGTAGCAGACAGGGAGGCCGAAAAACCGGGGAGCTGTTTTTT.